The 9 T cell receptor beta chains reported below all come from one sample, sequenced in a study of cytomegalovirus exposure and HLA in healthy donors. The primer mix had 60 Vbeta and 13 Jbeta primers. Assay: immunoSEQ multiplex PCR; the TCRdb copy retains only in-frame clones and omits some. The sample has some 150,000 clones, approximately 83% seen once. Sequencing was done on a sample of PBMCs. The receptor source for this set is a young woman in good health and CMV-seronegative.

V gene TRBV30 combines with J gene TRBJ1-1; a weak D match, TRBD1 (6 bases). CDR3 length equals 14 residues. The ends were cut back, 5 bases at V and 4 bases at J, with 17 bases in the middle. Germline V lookup: CDR1 GTSNPN, CDR2 SVGIG (reference sequence). The CDR3 here is CAWARGGWLTEAFF. In DNA form, the CDR3 reads TGTGCCTGGGCCCGCGGGGGCTGGCTCACTGAAGCTTTCTTT.

This clone was recorded a few times. In nucleotides, the CDR3 is TGTGCCAGCATGCCCGGGTATAGCAATCAGCCCCAGCATTTT. Translation gives CASMPGYSNQPQHF. The V and J genes are TRBV27 and TRBJ1-5; D is unresolved. The length of the CDR3 is 14 residues. Trimming took off 7 bases at V and 0 bases at J, with 10 bases between the two ends. Germline CDR1 MNHEY, CDR2 SMNVEV (reference sequence).

CDR3 sequence: CAWSPGGNTIYF. In DNA form, the CDR3 reads TGTGCCTGGAGTCCGGGTGGAAACACCATATATTTT. This sequence joins TRBV30 and TRBJ1-3; D remains unclear. Germline V gives CDR1 GTSNPN, CDR2 SVGIG (reference sequence). The CDR3 has 12 residues. V was cut by 2 bases and J by 3 bases, with 5 bases left in between.

This clone was observed once. The gene calls are TRBV2 and TRBJ2-2; the D is unclear. The germline V gene has CDR1 SNHLY and CDR2 FYNNEI. The CDR3 loop spans 15 amino acids. V shed 6 bases and J shed 5 bases, with 16 bases lying between them. The CDR3 protein is CASSRGRGTTGELFF. The CDR3 DNA reads as TGTGCCAGCAGCCGAGGAAGAGGAACGACCGGGGAGCTGTTTTTT.

This chain links TRBV28 with TRBJ1-2; unclear D gene. The V end lost 6 bases, the J end lost 7 bases, and 9 bases lay between the germline ends. Germline-derived CDR1 and CDR2 are MDHEN and SYDVKM. This CDR3 has 11 amino acids. The CDR3 nucleotides read TGTGCCAGCAGCCCTGAGTTTGGCTACACCTTC. The encoded protein is CASSPEFGYTF.

This chain links TRBV30 with TRBJ2-2, with TRBD2 identical over 9 bases. This CDR3 region has 14 residues. The V and J ends lost 8 bases and 2 bases, in that order; junction bases with no gene match: 6. CDR1 and CDR2 from the germline V gene are GTSNPN and SVGIG (reference sequence). The CDR3 loop reads CALAGGLNTGELFF. DNA for the CDR3: TGTGCCCTCGCGGGGGGGCTTAACACCGGGGAGCTGTTTTTT.

This sequence joins TRBV27 and TRBJ2-7, with 8 bases that match TRBD2. CDR1 is MNHEY and CDR2 is SMNVEV in the germline V gene (reference sequence). There are 13 residues in the CDR3. Losses at the gene ends were 9 bases for V and 1 base for J; bases not matched to a gene: 5. The CDR3 loop is CASASGPSYEQYF. As DNA, the CDR3 is TGTGCCAGTGCTAGCGGGCCATCCTACGAGCAGTACTTC.

The chain carries TRBV5-1 and TRBJ1-1, with TRBD1 as a possible D gene (6 bases). This CDR3 contains 13 residues. V was clipped by 0 bases and J by 11 bases, with 14 bases between them. Germline V gene data show CDR1 as SGHRS and CDR2 as YFSETQ. CDR3 bases: TGCGCCAGCAGCTTGGATGGGGACAAGGGGGCTTTCTTT. This translates into CASSLDGDKGAFF.

This chain connects TRBV25-1 to TRBJ1-1; 7 nucleotides agree with TRBD1. Losses at the gene ends were 6 bases for V and 11 bases for J; bases not matched to a gene: 12. The CDR3 extends over 13 amino acids. From germline, CDR1 is MGHDK and CDR2 SYGVNS. The CDR3 region is CASRPGQTSGAFF. The CDR3 bases are TGTGCCAGCAGGCCGGGACAGACCTCCGGGGCTTTCTTT.